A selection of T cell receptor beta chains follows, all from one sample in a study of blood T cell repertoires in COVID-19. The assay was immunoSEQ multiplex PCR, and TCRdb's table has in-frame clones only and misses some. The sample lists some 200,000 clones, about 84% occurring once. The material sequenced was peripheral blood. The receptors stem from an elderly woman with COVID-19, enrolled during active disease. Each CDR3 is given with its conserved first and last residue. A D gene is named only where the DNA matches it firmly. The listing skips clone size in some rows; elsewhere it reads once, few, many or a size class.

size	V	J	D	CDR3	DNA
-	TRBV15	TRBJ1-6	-	CATSRVPQGNSPLHF	TGTGCCACCAGCAGAGTTCCGCAGGGTAATTCACCCCTCCACTTT
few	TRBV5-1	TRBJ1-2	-	CASSGGTVSGYTF	TGCGCCAGCAGCGGTGGTACAGTAAGTGGCTACACCTTC
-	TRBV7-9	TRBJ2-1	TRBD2	CASTLPPGLNNEQFF	TGTGCCAGCACCCTCCCCCCGGGACTAAACAATGAGCAGTTCTTC
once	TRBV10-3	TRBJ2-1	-	CAIGRSNEQFF	TGTGCCATCGGTAGGAGTAATGAGCAGTTCTTC
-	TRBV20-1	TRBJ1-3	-	CSATDSDSSGNTIYF	TGCAGTGCTACTGACTCGGACAGCTCAGGAAACACCATATATTTT
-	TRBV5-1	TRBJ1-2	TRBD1	CASSFRGQATNYGYTF	TGCGCCAGCAGCTTTCGTGGACAGGCGACTAACTATGGCTACACCTTC
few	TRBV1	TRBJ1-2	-	CLHPGQGCYGYTF	TGCCTACATCCGGGACAGGGGTGCTATGGCTACACCTTC
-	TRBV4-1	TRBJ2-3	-	CASSQDKRREVTDTQYF	TGCGCCAGCAGCCAAGATAAGAGGAGAGAAGTCACAGATACGCAGTATTTT
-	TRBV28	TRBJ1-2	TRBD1	CASSLSPDRANYGYTF	TGTGCCAGCAGTTTATCCCCGGACAGGGCCAACTATGGCTACACCTTC
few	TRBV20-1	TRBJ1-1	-	CSAGRGSPAFF	TGCAGTGCTGGGCGGGGGTCGCCAGCTTTCTTT
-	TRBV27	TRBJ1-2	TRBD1	CASRRAGTANYGYTF	TGTGCCAGCAGACGGGCCGGGACAGCAAACTATGGCTACACCTTC
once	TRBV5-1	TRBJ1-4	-	CASSQAGISNEKLFF	TGCGCCAGCAGCCAAGCAGGGATTTCTAATGAAAAACTGTTTTTT
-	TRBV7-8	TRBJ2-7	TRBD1	CASSAGTGYEQYF	TGTGCCAGCAGCGCCGGGACAGGGTACGAGCAGTACTTC
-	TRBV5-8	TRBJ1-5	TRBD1	CASSDRPGGNQPQHF	TGTGCCAGCAGCGACCGACCAGGGGGGAATCAGCCCCAGCATTTT
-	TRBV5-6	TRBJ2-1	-	CASSPDLSSYNEQFF	TGTGCCAGCAGCCCCGACTTGAGCTCCTACAATGAGCAGTTCTTC
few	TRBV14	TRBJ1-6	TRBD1	CASAPRTGKEGRYSPLHF	TGTGCCAGCGCCCCTCGGACAGGGAAGGAAGGTCGATATTCACCCCTCCACTTT
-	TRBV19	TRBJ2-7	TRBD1	CASSPGQGFSSYEQYF	TGTGCCAGTAGTCCGGGACAGGGGTTCAGCTCCTACGAGCAGTACTTC
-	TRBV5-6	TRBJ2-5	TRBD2	CASSRPSGSIGKETQYF	TGTGCCAGCAGTCGCCCTAGCGGGAGTATTGGCAAAGAGACCCAGTACTTC
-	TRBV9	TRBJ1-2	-	CASSVGQMNYGYTF	TGTGCCAGCAGCGTAGGACAGATGAACTATGGCTACACCTTC
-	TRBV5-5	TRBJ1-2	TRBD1	CASSLGRGSHYGYTF	TGTGCCAGCAGCTTGGGCAGGGGGTCGCACTATGGCTACACCTTC
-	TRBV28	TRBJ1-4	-	CAITSGAGGEKLFF	TGTGCCATCACATCAGGGGCGGGGGGTGAAAAACTGTTTTTT
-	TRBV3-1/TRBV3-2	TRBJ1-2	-	CASSQDGGVRGPGGYTF	TGTGCCAGCAGCCAAGATGGAGGGGTCCGAGGGCCGGGCGGCTACACCTTC
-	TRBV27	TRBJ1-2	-	CASSFWGGNYGYTF	TGTGCCAGCAGTTTTTGGGGGGGTAACTATGGCTACACCTTC
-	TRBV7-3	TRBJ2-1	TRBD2	CASSLAPTSGRASYNEQFF	TGTGCCAGCAGCTTAGCCCCGACTAGCGGGAGGGCGTCCTACAATGAGCAGTTCTTC
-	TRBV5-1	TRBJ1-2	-	CASSLSTAPSYGYTF	TGCGCCAGCAGCTTGAGCACAGCCCCCTCCTATGGCTACACCTTC
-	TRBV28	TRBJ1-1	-	CASRPTGTNTEAFF	TGTGCCAGCAGGCCAACAGGGACGAACACTGAAGCTTTCTTT
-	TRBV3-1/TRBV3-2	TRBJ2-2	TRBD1	CASSNTGVRAGELFF	TGTGCCAGCAGCAATACAGGGGTCAGGGCCGGGGAGCTGTTTTTT
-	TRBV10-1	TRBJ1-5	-	CASTDSHPSNQPQHF	TGCGCCAGCACCGACAGCCACCCTAGCAATCAGCCCCAGCATTTT
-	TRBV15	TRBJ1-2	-	CATSTWGLGGYGYTF	TGTGCCACCAGCACCTGGGGCCTGGGCGGCTATGGCTACACCTTC
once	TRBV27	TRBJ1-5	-	CASSLSGRVGQPQHF	TGTGCCAGCAGTTTATCGGGCAGGGTGGGTCAGCCCCAGCATTTT
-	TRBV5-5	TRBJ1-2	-	CASSLGRTKTNYGYTF	TGTGCCAGCAGCTTGGGACGGACAAAGACTAACTATGGCTACACCTTC
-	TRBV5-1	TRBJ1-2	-	CASSPPRDTGRGYTF	TGCGCCAGCAGCCCACCCCGGGACACCGGCCGGGGCTACACCTTC
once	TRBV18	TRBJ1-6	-	CASSPWESSYNSPLHF	TGTGCCAGCTCACCTTGGGAGAGCTCCTATAATTCACCCCTCCACTTT
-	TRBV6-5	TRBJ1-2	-	CASSLLWRGGYTF	TGTGCCAGCAGTCTTCTTTGGCGCGGAGGCTACACCTTC
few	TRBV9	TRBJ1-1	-	CASSVGVGATTEAFF	TGTGCCAGCAGCGTAGGGGTAGGGGCAACTACTGAAGCTTTCTTT
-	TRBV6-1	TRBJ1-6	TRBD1	CASSEQTGDYSPLHF	TGTGCCAGCAGTGAACAGACAGGGGACTATTCACCCCTCCACTTT
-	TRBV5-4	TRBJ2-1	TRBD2	CASSARLAGGYNEQFF	TGTGCCAGCAGCGCCAGACTAGCGGGAGGCTACAATGAGCAGTTCTTC
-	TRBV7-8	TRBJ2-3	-	CASSPNTDTQYF	TGTGCCAGCAGCCCTAACACAGATACGCAGTATTTT
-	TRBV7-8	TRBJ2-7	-	CASSLAVAVVYEQYF	TGTGCCAGCAGCTTAGCAGTAGCGGTAGTTTACGAGCAGTACTTC
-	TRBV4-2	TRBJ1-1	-	CASSQEGGTEAFF	TGTGCCAGCAGCCAAGAAGGGGGCACTGAAGCTTTCTTT
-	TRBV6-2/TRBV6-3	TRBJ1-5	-	CASSLDSSQPQHF	TGTGCCAGCAGTCTGGACAGTTCTCAGCCCCAGCATTTT
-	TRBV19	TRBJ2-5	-	CASSISGRQTQYF	TGTGCCAGTAGTATTAGTGGGCGACAGACCCAGTACTTC
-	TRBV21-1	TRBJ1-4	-	CASSNGQATNEKLFF	TGTGCCAGCAGCAACGGACAGGCAACTAATGAAAAACTGTTTTTT
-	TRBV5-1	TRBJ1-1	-	CASSQTTTGLVAFF	TGCGCCAGCAGCCAAACTACTACAGGTTTGGTCGCTTTCTTT
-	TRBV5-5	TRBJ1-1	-	CASSWEGVTNTEAFF	TGTGCCAGCAGCTGGGAGGGGGTTACTAACACTGAAGCCTTCTTT
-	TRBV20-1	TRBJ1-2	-	CSARDPYGYTF	TGCAGTGCTAGAGACCCGTATGGCTACACCTTC
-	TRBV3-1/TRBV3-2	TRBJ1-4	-	CASSGFASATNEKLFF	TGTGCCAGCTCCGGGTTTGCCAGTGCAACTAATGAAAAACTGTTTTTT
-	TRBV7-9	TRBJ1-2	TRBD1	CASSPSGGSYGYTF	TGTGCCAGCAGCCCCTCAGGGGGGAGCTATGGCTACACCTTC
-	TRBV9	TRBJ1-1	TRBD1	CASSPRAGGNTEAFF	TGTGCCAGCAGCCCTAGAGCAGGGGGTAACACTGAAGCTTTCTTT
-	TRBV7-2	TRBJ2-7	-	CASSSQGGNYEQYF	TGTGCCAGCAGCTCCCAGGGGGGTAACTACGAGCAGTACTTC
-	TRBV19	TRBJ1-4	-	CASSEFLGGTNEKLFF	TGTGCCAGTAGTGAGTTCCTCGGGGGAACTAATGAAAAACTGTTTTTT
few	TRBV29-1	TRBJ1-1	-	CQGGSNTEAFF	TGCCAAGGCGGGAGTAACACTGAAGCTTTCTTT
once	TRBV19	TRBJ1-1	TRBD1	CASSDRGRVNTEAFF	TGTGCCAGTTCTGACAGGGGTAGGGTGAACACTGAAGCTTTCTTT
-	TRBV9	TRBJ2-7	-	CASSPPAAGPISYEQYF	TGTGCCAGCAGCCCCCCAGCGGCGGGCCCGATCTCCTACGAGCAGTACTTC
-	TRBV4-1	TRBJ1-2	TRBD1	CASSQDETGGNYGYTF	TGCGCCAGCAGCCAAGATGAAACAGGGGGCAACTATGGCTACACCTTC